This T cell receptor (beta chain) was found in a study of OX40 agonist ivuxolimab in advanced cancers. Turning to the study itself: Ivuxolimab was administered intravenously to patients at 0.01 to 10 mg/kg every 2 weeks. Dose-escalation subjects each had hepatocellular carcinoma, melanoma, renal cell or head and neck cancer.

Points on this clone: Its antigen is unidentified.

The germline V gene encodes CDR1 MNHEY and CDR2 SMNVEV (reference sequence). The junction had 1 base not matched to a gene; V was cut back by 0 bases and J by 5 bases. This CDR3 spans 14 amino acids. Study outcomes and limitations: Expansion of clones was among the lowest in partial responders at 0.1-3.0 mg/kg.

Profiling relied on immunoSEQ multiplex PCR, and the TCRdb table lists in-frame clones only, not all of them. The table records some 99,000 clones, 70% to 85% of them present only once. This material consisted of CD4+ or CD8+ T cells sorted from blood, taken in a trial of the OX40 agonist ivuxolimab. This chain joins TRBV27 and TRBJ1-5; 7 bases fit TRBD1. The sequence derives from an adult with an advanced solid tumor such as melanoma, head and neck, liver or kidney cancer. The CDR3 protein is CASSLSGGDQPQHF. The CDR3 bases are TGTGCCAGCAGTTTATCAGGGGGCGATCAGCCCCAGCATTTT.